One sample yielded the 32 T cell receptor beta chains listed below, sequenced in a study of cytomegalovirus exposure and HLA in healthy donors. Both 60 Vbeta primers and 13 Jbeta primers went into the PCR. The method was immunoSEQ multiplex PCR; TCRdb's version includes in-frame clones alone and lacks a portion of them. The sample carries about 82,000 clones, roughly 72% recorded once. Material: PBMCs. The receptors were sampled from a man under 40 in good health and CMV-seropositive.

Here the CDR3 DNA reads TGTGCCAGCAGTCTAAGCAGGGGCGGATACAATGAGCAGTTCTTC. Residues: CASSLSRGGYNEQFF. The V gene is TRBV27, the J gene TRBJ2-1, with a possible D match to TRBD1 (6 bases). The CDR3 has 15 residues. V dropped 5 bases and J dropped 4 bases, with 15 bases sitting between them. Germline CDR1 MNHEY, CDR2 SMNVEV (reference sequence).

The rearrangement uses TRBV7-6 and TRBJ1-6; a weak D match, TRBD1 (5 bases). V lost 5 bases and J 6 bases, leaving 11 bases between the germline ends. CDR3 length: 14 residues. Germline CDR1 reads SGHVS; CDR2 reads FNYEAQ. The CDR3: CASSQGLLNSPLHF. In DNA, the CDR3 is TGTGCCAGCAGCCAGGGACTGCTTAATTCACCCCTCCACTTT.

The CDR3 loop reads CASSPYGGWQSPDEQYF. The CDR3 coding sequence is TGCGCCAGCAGTCCTTATGGAGGTTGGCAGTCCCCTGACGAGCAGTACTTC. The chain uses TRBV5-1 and TRBJ2-7; D may be TRBD2 (5 bases). Trimming shortened V by 5 bases and J by 5 bases, and 26 bases separated the two germline ends. The germline gives CDR1 SGHRS, CDR2 YFSETQ. There are 17 residues in the CDR3. The variable domain in full, with the rest retrieved from reference TRBV5-1 and TRBJ2-7, is KAGVTQTPRYLIKTRGQQVTLSCSPISGHRSVSWYQQTPGQGLQFLFEYFSETQRNKGNFPGRFSGRQFSNSRSEMNVSTLELGDSALYLCASSPYGGWQSPDEQYFGPGTRLTVT.

This clone is a singleton in its sample. The chain carries TRBV5-1 and TRBJ2-3, with D perhaps TRBD2 (7 bases). Germline values: CDR1 SGHRS, CDR2 YFSETQ. This CDR3 is built from 16 residues. Trimming cost V 5 bases and J 2 bases, with 18 bases left between them. The DNA of the CDR3 is TGCGCCAGCAGTGCCTCGGGAGGACAGACCACAGATACGCAGTATTTT. Translation gives CASSASGGQTTDTQYF.

This clone was found a few times. The chain links TRBV30 to TRBJ1-3, with 7 bases matching TRBD1. This CDR3 is 13 amino acids long. V lost 3 bases to trimming and J lost 2 bases; unmatched junction nucleotides: 1. Germline V gene lookup returns CDR1 GTSNPN and CDR2 SVGIG (reference sequence). Here the CDR3 reads CAWSQGAGNTIYF. CDR3 coding DNA: TGTGCCTGGAGCCAGGGGGCTGGAAACACCATATATTTT.

This clone was recorded once. The chain joins TRBV27 to TRBJ2-3; the D gene is possibly TRBD2 (6 bases). The germline V gene has CDR1 MNHEY and CDR2 SMNVEV (reference sequence). V was cut by 3 bases and J by 4 bases, with 11 bases left in between. This CDR3 region has 14 residues. The CDR3 sequence: CASSFGRDSDTQYF. Written as DNA, the CDR3 is TGTGCCAGCAGTTTCGGGAGAGACTCAGATACGCAGTATTTT.

The J gene is TRBJ1-1, the V gene TRBV19, with a weak D call TRBD1 (6 bases). Trimming removed 8 bases from V and 0 bases from J, with 10 bases in between. This CDR3 region has 13 residues. The germline CDR1 and CDR2 sequences are LNHDA and SQIVND (reference sequence). The CDR3 sequence: CASGQLMNTEAFF. DNA of the CDR3: TGTGCCAGTGGACAGCTCATGAACACTGAAGCTTTCTTT.

The J gene is TRBJ1-1, the V gene TRBV20-1, with D tentatively TRBD1 (6 bases). Per germline, CDR1 DFQATT and CDR2 SNEGSKA (reference sequence). The CDR3 has 11 residues. V was trimmed by 6 bases and J by 8 bases, leaving 13 bases between them. The CDR3 is CSAHTGQEAFF. The CDR3 bases are TGCAGTGCCCATACAGGGCAAGAAGCTTTCTTT.

The CDR3 here is CSVSGTGDSGYTF. CDR3 sequence (DNA): TGCAGCGTAAGCGGGACAGGGGATTCCGGCTACACCTTC. The chain carries TRBV29-1 and TRBJ1-2; 10 bases line up with TRBD1. J was trimmed by 8 bases and V by 6 bases; bases with no gene match: 9. Germline CDR1 reads SQVTM; CDR2 reads ANQGSEA. This CDR3 spans 13 amino acids.

The rearrangement uses TRBV28 and TRBJ2-2; 8 nucleotides agree with TRBD1. This CDR3 comprises 22 residues. The V segment lost 3 bases and the J segment 1 base; nucleotides outside the gene matches: 22. Germline values: CDR1 MDHEN, CDR2 SYDVKM. CDR3 coding DNA: TGTGCCAGCAGTTTTTCTCCCTTTTCCCGCATTGCCGGGACAGGGAACACCGGGGAGCTGTTTTTT. Translating it yields CASSFSPFSRIAGTGNTGELFF.

The chain's CDR3 is CASSLRGDRSYEQYF. For the CDR3, the DNA is TGTGCCAGCAGTTTACGGGGGGACAGGAGCTACGAGCAGTACTTC. The rearrangement joins TRBV28 to TRBJ2-7, with D possibly being TRBD1 (8 bases). The CDR3 has 15 amino acids. The germline V gene encodes CDR1 MDHEN and CDR2 SYDVKM. V shed 2 bases and J shed 3 bases, with 14 bases lying between them.

This clone was picked up a small number of times. The chain's CDR3 is CSVVSQENTEAFF. CDR3 DNA: TGCAGCGTTGTAAGTCAGGAGAACACTGAAGCTTTCTTT. The chain links TRBV29-1 to TRBJ1-1; no definite D call. Trimming pared 4 bases from V and 1 base from J, leaving 10 bases between. CDR1 and CDR2 (germline): SQVTM, ANQGSEA. The CDR3 sequence is 13 residues long.

Notes on this clone: One end of the junction fails to match germline, which may point to a read error. The chain combines TRBV7-7 with TRBJ2-5; 11 positions agree with TRBD2. CDR1 and CDR2 from the germline V gene are SSHAT and FNYEAQ (reference sequence). This CDR3 spans 15 amino acids. DNA of the CDR3: TGTGCTAGCAGCTTTACGACTAGCGGGGTAGAGACCCAGTACTTC. This codes for CASSFTTSGVETQYF. Full variable domain (remainder filled in from reference TRBV7-7 and TRBJ2-5): GAGVSQSPRYKVTKRGQDVTLRCDPISSHATLYWYQQALGQGPEFLTYFNYEAQPDKSGLPSDRFSAERPEGSISTLTIQRTEQRDSAMYRCASSFTTSGVETQYFGPGTRLLVL.

The CDR3 DNA reads TGCGCCAGCAGCTCCTGGGGCGAGAACTATGGCTACACCTTC. This encodes CASSSWGENYGYTF. The V and J genes are TRBV5-1 and TRBJ1-2; D possibly corresponds to TRBD1 (5 bases). Germline lookup yields CDR1 SGHRS and CDR2 YFSETQ. Trimming took off 3 bases at V and 2 bases at J, with 11 bases between the two ends. The CDR3 contains 14 residues.

The V and J genes are TRBV28 and TRBJ2-7, with D possibly matching TRBD2 (6 bases). Trimming left V 5 bases short and J 1 base short, with 18 bases between. This CDR3 has 16 residues. Germline CDR1 MDHEN, CDR2 SYDVKM. The CDR3 DNA reads as TGTGCCAGCAGTCCCTGGGGGGACGGAGGATCCTACGAGCAGTACTTC. It encodes CASSPWGDGGSYEQYF.

The rearrangement links TRBV5-1 to TRBJ2-1; D might be TRBD2 (5 bases). The CDR3 covers 15 residues. The V and J ends lost 0 bases and 8 bases respectively, with 15 bases between them. Germline V CDR1 and CDR2: SGHRS, YFSETQ. CDR3: CASSLGPGVEDEQFF. Here the CDR3 DNA reads TGCGCCAGCAGCTTGGGGCCCGGGGTCGAGGATGAGCAGTTCTTC.

The rearrangement joins TRBV28 to TRBJ1-1, with TRBD1 matching 8 bases. The J segment lost 5 bases and the V segment lost 2 bases, leaving 10 bases of the junction unmatched. Germline V gene data show CDR1 as MDHEN and CDR2 as SYDVKM. The CDR3 extends over 16 amino acids. The CDR3 protein is CASSLTPTGAGTEAFF. The CDR3 region has the DNA TGTGCCAGCAGTTTAACTCCGACAGGGGCAGGTACTGAAGCTTTCTTT.

About this clone: An end of the junction does not agree with germline; a read error may underlie this. The chain combines TRBV2 with TRBJ1-5, with 7 bases aligning to TRBD1. The CDR3 sequence is 14 residues long. Germline V gene sequence: CDR1 SNHLY, CDR2 FYNNEI. The CDR3 DNA follows: TGTGCCTGCAGGGGGGGATATAGCAATCAGCCCCAGCATTTT. It translates to CACRGGYSNQPQHF. The whole variable domain, filled in from reference TRBV2 and TRBJ1-5, reads EPEVTQTPSHQVTQMGQEVILRCVPISNHLYFYWYRQILGQKVEFLVSFYNNEISEKSEIFDDQFSVERPDGSNFTLKIRSTKLEDSAMYFCACRGGYSNQPQHFGDGTRLSIL.

The J gene is TRBJ1-6, the V gene TRBV7-9; D might be TRBD1 (5 bases). V shed 5 bases and J shed 8 bases, with 16 bases lying between them. The CDR3 runs 15 residues. Germline V gene lookup returns CDR1 SEHNR and CDR2 FQNEAQ (reference sequence). CDR3 sequence reads: CASSTYRTGYSPLHF. The CDR3 bases are TGTGCCAGCAGCACGTACAGGACCGGGTATTCACCCCTCCACTTT.

V usage is TRBV2 and J usage is TRBJ1-1, with D maybe TRBD1 (5 bases). The CDR3 loop spans 16 amino acids. Germline V CDR1 and CDR2: SNHLY, FYNNEI. V was trimmed by 3 bases and J by 1 base, leaving 15 bases between them. CDR3 amino acids: CASSEMGGRTNTEAFF. The CDR3 bases are TGTGCCAGCAGTGAGATGGGGGGACGCACGAACACTGAAGCTTTCTTT.

The V and J genes are TRBV4-3 and TRBJ1-1; 9 positions match TRBD1. CDR3 length: 14 residues. Germline V CDR1 and CDR2: LGHNA, YSLEER. The trim removed 4 bases at V and 4 bases at J, leaving 4 bases unmatched. The chain's CDR3 is CASSPDRGVTEAFF. The CDR3 DNA is TGCGCCAGCAGCCCGGACAGGGGAGTCACTGAAGCTTTCTTT.

The chain has TRBV19 and TRBJ1-1; D is unresolved. Between the trimmed V and J ends, which lost 3 bases and 1 base, there was a span of 18 bases. This CDR3 contains 17 residues. Germline-derived CDR1 and CDR2 are LNHDA and SQIVND (reference sequence). This CDR3 is CASSMALGGGWNTEAFF. The CDR3 region has the DNA TGTGCCAGTAGTATGGCTCTAGGCGGCGGCTGGAACACTGAAGCTTTCTTT.

The chain employs TRBV29-1 and TRBJ1-2, with 9 bases that match TRBD1. Germline V lookup: CDR1 SQVTM, CDR2 ANQGSEA. This CDR3 spans 14 amino acids. Germline trimming cut 6 bases from V and 3 bases from J; bases unmatched to any gene: 8. The CDR3 DNA is TGCAGCGTCCATCTGACAGGGGGTGACTATGGCTACACCTTC. Its protein is CSVHLTGGDYGYTF.

The table lists this clone with a few counts. The chain is built from TRBV9 and TRBJ1-2; 9 nucleotides align to TRBD1. Trimming took 5 bases from V and 3 from J; bases not matched to a gene: 8. The CDR3 runs to 15 residues. Germline assignment: CDR1 SGDLS and CDR2 YYNGEE. Here the CDR3 reads CASRGGQGLDYGYTF. The DNA of the CDR3 is TGTGCCAGCAGGGGAGGACAGGGGTTGGACTATGGCTACACCTTC.

J is TRBJ2-7 and V is TRBV6-5, with 11 bases that match TRBD2. After removal of 5 bases from V and 2 bases from J, the junction contained 5 bases not matched to a gene. Germline V lookup: CDR1 MNHEY, CDR2 SVGAGI. This CDR3 is built from 15 residues. CDR3 DNA: TGTGCCAGCAGTACCACTAGCGGGGGCACCTACGAGCAGTACTTC. This sequence encodes CASSTTSGGTYEQYF.

V is TRBV7-9 and J is TRBJ1-3; D is undetermined. CDR1 is SEHNR, CDR2 FQNEAQ, per germline (reference sequence). Between the trimmed V and J ends, which lost 1 base and 4 bases, there was a span of 11 bases. There are 15 residues in the CDR3. CDR3 nucleotides: TGTGCCAGCAGCTTAGGTACGGGATTCGGAAACACCATATATTTT. This translates into CASSLGTGFGNTIYF.

The chain recombines TRBV2 with TRBJ2-3, with a possible D match to TRBD2 (6 bases). This CDR3 contains 14 residues. Trimming stripped 4 bases from V and 5 bases from J, with 13 bases between. From germline, CDR1 is SNHLY and CDR2 FYNNEI. The CDR3 sequence is CASSVGFGGDTQYF. The CDR3 nucleotides are TGTGCCAGCAGTGTGGGTTTCGGGGGAGATACGCAGTATTTT.

This clone came up once. The chain recombines TRBV5-1 with TRBJ1-6; D may be TRBD1 (5 bases). V was shortened by 4 bases and J by 6 bases, with 17 bases between the two germline ends. Germline values: CDR1 SGHRS, CDR2 YFSETQ. The CDR3 length is 16 residues. The CDR3: CASSVALGQTNSPLHF. The CDR3 DNA is TGCGCCAGCAGCGTGGCGTTGGGGCAGACTAATTCACCCCTCCACTTT.

V gene TRBV4-1 combines with J gene TRBJ2-7; D is undetermined. Germline CDR1 MGHRA, CDR2 YSYEKL. The CDR3 contains 12 residues. The germline V and J ends were trimmed by 1 base and 7 bases, with 8 bases remaining between them. As DNA, the CDR3 is TGCGCCAGCAGCCAAGCCTCGGGTGAGCAGTACTTC. As protein: CASSQASGEQYF.

The chain couples TRBV27 to TRBJ2-1; 8 bases are a match to TRBD2. Germline CDR1 reads MNHEY; CDR2 reads SMNVEV (reference sequence). The CDR3 has 15 residues. The ends lost 3 bases at V and 7 bases at J; junction bases unmatched: 8. The DNA of the CDR3 is TGTGCCAGCAGTTTGTCTGGCGGGGGGTCGAATGAGCAGTTCTTC. Its translation is CASSLSGGGSNEQFF.

The J gene is TRBJ2-2, the V gene TRBV7-2; TRBD2 matches at 15 bases. The J segment lost 6 bases and the V segment lost 3 bases, leaving 2 bases of the junction unmatched. CDR1 and CDR2 (germline): SGHTA, FQGNSA. The CDR3 length is 16 residues. The CDR3, as DNA: TGTGCCAGCAGCTTCGGACTAGCGGGAGGGGCCGGGGAGCTGTTTTTT. Translated: CASSFGLAGGAGELFF.

The chain carries TRBV29-1 and TRBJ2-1, with a possible D match to TRBD1 (5 bases). Germline CDR1 is SQVTM and CDR2 is ANQGSEA. The CDR3 spans 13 residues. V was trimmed by 3 bases and J by 3 bases, leaving 9 bases between them. The chain's CDR3 is CSVEKGYYNEQFF. CDR3 DNA sequence: TGCAGCGTTGAGAAGGGGTACTACAATGAGCAGTTCTTC.